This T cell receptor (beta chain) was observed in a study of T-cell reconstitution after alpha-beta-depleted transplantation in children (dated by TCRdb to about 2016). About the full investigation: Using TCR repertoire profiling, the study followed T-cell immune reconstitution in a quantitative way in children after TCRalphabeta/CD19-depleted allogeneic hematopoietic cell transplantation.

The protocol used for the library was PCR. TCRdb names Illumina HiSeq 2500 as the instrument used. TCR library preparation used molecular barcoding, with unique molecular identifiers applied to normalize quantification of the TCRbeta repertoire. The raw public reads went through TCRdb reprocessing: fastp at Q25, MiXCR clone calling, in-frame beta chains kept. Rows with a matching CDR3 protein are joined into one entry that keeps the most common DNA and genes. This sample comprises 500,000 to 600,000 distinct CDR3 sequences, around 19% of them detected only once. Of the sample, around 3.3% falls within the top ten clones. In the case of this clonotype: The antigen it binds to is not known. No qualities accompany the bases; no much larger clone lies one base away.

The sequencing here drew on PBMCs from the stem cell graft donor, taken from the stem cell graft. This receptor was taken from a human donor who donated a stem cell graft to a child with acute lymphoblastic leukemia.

The DNA reads as follows: TGTGCCAGCAGTTCCCCGGACTGGATGATAGCCAAAAACATTCAGTACTTC. Its translation is CASSSPDWMIAKNIQYF. The rearranged segments are TRBV12-3 or TRBV12-4 and TRBJ2-4, with TRBD2 tentatively as D gene (5 bases match). The CDR3 spans 17 residues, from the cysteine through the phenylalanine. Only the CDR3 portion is preserved as DNA: 51 bases, with reading frame beginning at the first base. A distance of 16 bases separates the germline ends of V and J, which lose 4 bases and 0 bases respectively.